The next 4 T cell receptor beta chains were all read from a single sample in a study of monozygotic twins with inflammatory bowel disease (dated by TCRdb to between 2017 and 2020). The receptor library was made with 5' RACE. The instrument given in TCRdb is Illumina HiSeq 2500. TCRdb reanalyzed the reads, keeping one entry per CDR3 protein sequence and omitting DNA. The sample table includes roughly 100,000 distinct CDR3 sequences. The top ten constitute roughly 1.9% of the sample. The sample was blood. Every receptor here comes from a human donor with ulcerative colitis or Crohn's disease, or a healthy co-twin of an affected twin (not recorded which).

The rearrangement links TRBV10-3 to TRBJ2-2; TCRdb's D call of TRBD1 is untestable without DNA. The CDR3 is made up of 14 amino acids. Germline CDR1 is ENHRY and CDR2 is SYGVKD. Here the CDR3 reads CAISEDRSTGELFF.

This rearrangement joins TRBV7-3 to TRBJ2-7; the D call of TRBD2 rests on TCRdb alone, since no DNA is present to check it. In germline, CDR1 is SGHTA, CDR2 FQGTGA. This CDR3 spans 16 amino acids. The CDR3 loop reads CASSLGGTSGYYEQYF.

This rearrangement joins TRBV7-8 to TRBJ2-1; TCRdb's D gene call, TRBD1, goes unchecked for lack of DNA. CDR3 size: 17 residues. From germline, CDR1 is SGHVS and CDR2 FQNEAQ. CDR3 in amino acids: CASSLARQGERGNEQFF.

The chain carries TRBV7-2 and TRBJ2-7; TCRdb's assignment of TRBD2 cannot be checked, as there is no DNA. CDR1 is SGHTA and CDR2 is FQGNSA in the germline V gene. The CDR3 sequence is 14 residues long. This CDR3 reads CASSFASGHYEQYF.